The TCR beta chain described here comes from a study of OX40 agonist ivuxolimab in advanced cancers. Germline lookup yields CDR1 LGHNA and CDR2 YNFKEQ. The CDR3 loop spans 14 amino acids. The germline V and J ends were trimmed by 1 base and 3 bases, with 10 bases remaining between them. Patients with a history of autoimmune disease or on systemic immunosuppression were excluded. Clones were sequenced by immunoSEQ multiplex PCR, and TCRdb holds only the in-frame ones, with some missing. The table includes approximately 74,000 clones, around 90% detected once. V gene TRBV4-2 combines with J gene TRBJ2-7, with D possibly TRBD2 on 5 matching bases. The sequence was collected from an adult with an advanced solid tumor such as melanoma, head and neck, liver or kidney cancer. The sequencing used CD4+ or CD8+ T cells sorted from blood, collected in a trial of the OX40 agonist ivuxolimab. As DNA, the CDR3 is TGTGCCAGCAGCCAAGTTGGACGGGACTACGAGCAGTACTTC. Its translation: CASSQVGRDYEQYF.